One sample yielded the 17 T cell receptor beta chains listed below, sequenced in a study of PD-1 blockade in classical Hodgkin lymphoma. TCRdb's copy holds only in-frame clones and misses some; the assay was immunoSEQ multiplex PCR. The sample contains about 60,000 clones, more than 80% of which appear only once. Described time point: cycle 4 day 1 (C4D1), after six to seven weeks of nivolumab. Following autologous stem cell transplantation, relapse occurred in every patient, and exposure to brentuximab vedotin varied. Sequences were derived from peripheral blood mononuclear cells (PBMCs), sampled before the fourth cycle of nivolumab. All receptors come from a human donor with classical Hodgkin lymphoma.

This rearrangement joins TRBV28 to TRBJ2-1; 8 bases are shared with TRBD2. After removal of 3 bases from V and 0 bases from J, the junction contained 1 base not matched to a gene. Germline V gene lookup returns CDR1 MDHEN and CDR2 SYDVKM. There are 15 residues in the CDR3. CDR3 sequence reads: CASSFGTSSYNEQFF. Written as DNA, the CDR3 is TGTGCCAGCAGTTTCGGGACTAGCTCCTACAATGAGCAGTTCTTC.

V is TRBV18 and J is TRBJ2-5, with 9 positions matching TRBD1. CDR3 length: 14 residues. V lost 3 bases to trimming and J lost 4 bases; unmatched junction nucleotides: 3. In germline, CDR1 is KGHSH, CDR2 LQKENI. This CDR3 reads CASSPQTGGETQYF. The DNA for the CDR3 is TGTGCCAGCTCACCTCAGACAGGGGGAGAGACCCAGTACTTC.

As concerns this clone: The same CDR3 can be traced to other DNA sequences in this sample. V usage is TRBV19 and J usage is TRBJ2-5; D unclear. V lost 1 base, J lost 2 bases, and 2 bases lay in between. Per the germline V gene, CDR1 is LNHDA and CDR2 is SQIVND (reference sequence). The CDR3 is 12 amino acids. The CDR3 sequence is CASSIGQETQYF. Written as DNA, the CDR3 is TGTGCCAGTAGTATAGGGCAAGAGACCCAGTACTTC.

V usage is TRBV7-9 and J usage is TRBJ2-7, with TRBD2 matching over 7 bases. This CDR3 region has 14 residues. CDR1 and CDR2 from the germline V gene are SEHNR and FQNEAQ (reference sequence). Unmatched junction bases numbered 1, after V lost 1 base and J lost 1 base. The CDR3 sequence is CASSLVGGSYEQYF. The CDR3 DNA reads as TGTGCCAGCAGCTTAGTCGGGGGGTCCTACGAGCAGTACTTC.

The chain joins TRBV4-1 to TRBJ2-7; TRBD1 or TRBD2 may be the D gene (5 bases each). This CDR3 is built from 17 residues. Trimming took off 2 bases at V and 2 bases at J, with 19 bases between the two ends. Germline lookup yields CDR1 MGHRA and CDR2 YSYEKL. The CDR3 nucleotides are TGCGCCAGCAGCCAACAGTTCGGGGCGGGCCGCCCCTACGAGCAGTACTTC. It translates to CASSQQFGAGRPYEQYF.

The chain recombines TRBV30 with TRBJ1-1; TRBD1 matches 9 bases. V lost 5 bases and J lost 6; bases outside the gene matches: 13. Germline V gives CDR1 GTSNPN, CDR2 SVGIG (reference sequence). There are 15 residues in the CDR3. The CDR3 spells CAWRTGDFPEPEAFF. In DNA, the CDR3 is TGTGCCTGGCGGACAGGGGACTTTCCGGAGCCTGAAGCTTTCTTT.

The V gene is TRBV25-1, the J gene TRBJ2-5; 7 bases are a match to TRBD1. Per germline, CDR1 MGHDK and CDR2 SYGVNS. CDR3 length equals 14 residues. Germline trimming cut 6 bases from V and 5 bases from J; bases unmatched to any gene: 9. The CDR3 DNA is TGTGCCAGCAGCGTCCCGGGACAGCGGGAGACCCAGTACTTC. Translation gives CASSVPGQRETQYF.

The table lists this clone with a count of one. V and J are TRBV5-1 and TRBJ1-5; unclear D gene. The V gene's germline CDR1 is SGHRS and CDR2 YFSETQ. The CDR3 contains 15 residues. The ends were cut back, 3 bases at V and 5 bases at J, with 15 bases in the middle. Written as DNA, the CDR3 is TGCGCCAGCAGCTCTGGGGTGGGCTGGGATCAGCCCCAGCATTTT. Translating it yields CASSSGVGWDQPQHF.

This clone was seen only once. The chain combines TRBV19 with TRBJ2-2; a possible D gene is TRBD2 (6 bases). The CDR3 loop spans 14 amino acids. Trimming took 7 bases from V and 3 from J, leaving 12 bases between them. Germline CDR1 LNHDA, CDR2 SQIVND (reference sequence). CDR3 sequence: CASNLGTYTGELFF. CDR3 bases: TGTGCCAGTAACCTCGGGACTTACACCGGGGAGCTGTTTTTT.

This rearrangement joins TRBV5-6 to TRBJ2-7, with 8 bases matching TRBD2. CDR1 is SGHDT and CDR2 is YYEEEE in the germline V gene. The CDR3 has 13 amino acids. V shed 2 bases and J 3 bases; nucleotides not matched to a gene: 1. DNA of the CDR3: TGTGCCAGCAGCTTAAGCGGGGGCTACGAGCAGTACTTC. This sequence encodes CASSLSGGYEQYF.

V is TRBV28 and J is TRBJ1-2, with TRBD1 as a possible D gene (5 bases). The CDR3 runs to 13 residues. Germline V gene sequence: CDR1 MDHEN, CDR2 SYDVKM. The V gene lost 7 bases and the J gene lost 5 bases, with 14 bases spanning the gap. The CDR3 region is CASKLGGGYGYTF. For the CDR3, the DNA is TGTGCCAGCAAGTTGGGGGGAGGGTATGGCTACACCTTC.

The J gene is TRBJ2-7, the V gene TRBV5-4; 9 nucleotides line up with TRBD1. Trimming took 0 bases from V and 4 from J; bases not matched to a gene: 5. This CDR3 contains 15 residues. Germline V gene sequence: CDR1 SGHNT, CDR2 YYREEE (reference sequence). This CDR3 is CASSLAGTGSYEQYF. CDR3 coding DNA: TGTGCCAGCAGCTTGGCCGGGACAGGGTCTTACGAGCAGTACTTC.

J is TRBJ2-2 and V is TRBV5-1, with 7 nucleotides matching TRBD2. This CDR3 contains 16 residues. Per germline, CDR1 SGHRS and CDR2 YFSETQ. V was pared by 4 bases and J by 1 base, with 7 bases of the junction left unmatched. The CDR3 is CASSIPAGLNTGELFF. DNA for the CDR3: TGCGCCAGCAGCATCCCAGCGGGACTGAACACCGGGGAGCTGTTTTTT.

This chain connects TRBV20-1 to TRBJ1-4, with 7 bases lining up with TRBD1. This CDR3 is 11 amino acids long. The germline V gene encodes CDR1 DFQATT and CDR2 SNEGSKA (reference sequence). V shed 3 bases and J 15 bases; nucleotides not matched to a gene: 7. The CDR3 region has the DNA TGCAGTGCTAGGGGGGACAGACAGGTGTTTTTT. This encodes CSARGDRQVFF.

The chain employs TRBV20-1 and TRBJ2-7; D gene uncertain. Germline V gives CDR1 DFQATT, CDR2 SNEGSKA (reference sequence). V was cut by 0 bases and J by 5 bases, with 5 bases left in between. CDR3 length equals 11 residues. This CDR3 reads CSARERHEQYF. In DNA, the CDR3 is TGCAGTGCTAGAGAGCGCCACGAGCAGTACTTC.

The chain has TRBV10-3 and TRBJ2-5, with D tentatively TRBD2 (5 bases). CDR3 size: 15 residues. From germline, CDR1 is ENHRY and CDR2 SYGVKD. V lost 2 bases and J 3 bases, leaving 13 bases between the germline ends. DNA of the CDR3: TGTGCCATCAGTGAGCTTTCGGGGTCGGAAGAGACCCAGTACTTC. It translates to CAISELSGSEETQYF.

About this clone itself: Distinct nucleotide sequences in the sample also encode this CDR3. The J gene is TRBJ1-2, the V gene TRBV28, with D hard to call. V was cut by 2 bases and J by 2 bases, with 6 bases left in between. The CDR3 length is 13 residues. Germline values: CDR1 MDHEN, CDR2 SYDVKM. The CDR3 nucleotides are TGTGCCAGCAGTTTAACAGAGAACTATGGCTACACCTTC. Amino acids: CASSLTENYGYTF.